The subject of this entry is one T cell receptor beta chain. This clonotype was recorded a few times. Its binding antigen is unknown. No base qualities exist here, and no much larger clone lies one base off it. The data belong to a study of CD8 T cells in ankylosing spondylitis (dated by TCRdb to 2016 to 2017). For the wider study: The study profiled T cell receptor beta repertoires in healthy donors and ankylosing spondylitis patients to find disease-linked TCR variants. In total, the full study cohort was made up of roughly 110 healthy donors and approximately 27 ankylosing spondylitis patients. Peripheral blood samples were taken, and synovial fluid was additionally collected from ankylosing spondylitis patients. Paper-wide results and their limitations: The disease-linked clones were reported to be significantly enriched in matched synovial fluid samples from ankylosing spondylitis patients. A TCR beta motif of fewer than 10 highly homologous amino acid variants appeared characteristic of blood from ankylosing spondylitis patients. Some motif variants were previously reported in synovial fluid and blood of reactive arthritis patients, suggesting common disease-initiation mechanisms. The disease-linked clones showed a CD8+ phenotype and occurred at relatively low frequencies in peripheral blood.

Counted from cysteine to phenylalanine, this CDR3 has 16 amino acids. Here the CDR3 DNA is all that survives: 48 bases in frame from base 1. The germline V gene supplies CDR1 LGHNA and CDR2 YSLEER. Between the V and J ends, shortened by 0 bases and 0 bases respectively, the junction contains 10 bases. The sample was run on an Illumina HiSeq 2500. TCR beta libraries were prepared by quantitative 5'-RACE with molecular barcodes. Turning to the authors' computational methods: Disease-linked TCR variants were identified with a new computational method built on a probabilistic model of VDJ rearrangement. TCRdb itself trimmed the public reads at Q25 with fastp, ran MiXCR and retained productive beta chains. Entries are consolidated by CDR3 protein sequence, retaining the most common genes and DNA. The authors' filters were not applied to this entry. This sample gives fewer than 750,000 distinct CDR3 sequences in total; around 20% of them show up just once. The ten largest make up 19% of the sample.

In this chain, TRBV4-3 is recombined with TRBJ2-3, with the D gene uncertain. The TCR comes from a male donor with ankylosing spondylitis. Sequencing input: blood, either unsorted or a sorted T cell fraction (not recorded which). The nucleotide sequence reads TGCGCCAGCAGCCAAGATTTGGAATTTAGCACAGATACGCAGTATTTT. Its product reads: CASSQDLEFSTDTQYF.